This TCR beta chain was sequenced for a study of read filtering for tumor transcriptome and immune sequencing. Molecular barcoded adaptors covering alpha/delta and beta/gamma chains were used on roughly 400 ng RNA. TCRdb recomputed calls from the reads with MiXCR, one row per CDR3 protein. In the table there are roughly 130,000 distinct CDR3 sequences, 10% to 15% of which are singletons. The sample holds many counts of this clonotype. Germline V CDR1 and CDR2: MNHEY, SVGEGT. The J segment lost 2 bases and the V segment lost 6 bases, leaving 10 bases of the junction unmatched. The length of the CDR3 is 17 residues.

The sequenced sample consisted of a population of CD138-negative cells sorted from bone marrow. The sequence was obtained from a donor older than 35 with multiple myeloma. The rearrangement links TRBV6-2 or TRBV6-3 to TRBJ2-3; 11 nucleotides line up with TRBD2. The CDR3 sequence is CASSPRGTSGNTDTQYF. For the CDR3, the DNA is TGTGCCAGCAGCCCACGGGGGACTAGCGGAAACACAGATACGCAGTATTTT.